This T cell receptor (beta chain) was obtained from a study of cytomegalovirus exposure and HLA in healthy donors. Study conclusions and caveats: The finding came from a later analysis; first-cohort TCR clusters tended to co-occur in the 110 or so validation repertoires.

This CDR3 has 14 amino acids. Germline-derived CDR1 and CDR2 are SGHRS and YFSETQ. The junction had 5 bases not matched to a gene; V was cut back by 5 bases and J by 4 bases. As for this clone: What it binds is not known.

The table came from immunoSEQ multiplex PCR; TCRdb's copy has only in-frame clones and leaves some out. The sample carries a few hundred thousand clones, approximately 83% recorded once. Sample: PBMCs. The receptor comes from a woman aged 30 to 39 in good health and CMV-seropositive. V usage is TRBV5-1 and J usage is TRBJ2-3, with 9 bases matching TRBD2. This CDR3 is CASRRGREADTQYF. In nucleotides, the CDR3 is TGCGCCAGCAGACGCGGGAGGGAGGCAGATACGCAGTATTTT. Full variable domain (remainder filled in from reference TRBV5-1 and TRBJ2-3): KAGVTQTPRYLIKTRGQQVTLSCSPISGHRSVSWYQQTPGQGLQFLFEYFSETQRNKGNFPGRFSGRQFSNSRSEMNVSTLELGDSALYLCASRRGREADTQYFGPGTRLTVL.